Each of the 29 T cell receptor beta chains below was sequenced from the same sample in a study of T cells after posttransplantation cyclophosphamide. Treatment was busulfan-fludarabine conditioning, a marrow graft, and cyclophosphamide on days +3 and +4. The repertoire was sequenced with immunoSEQ multiplex PCR; TCRdb's copy has only in-frame clones and lacks some. The sample shows about 12,000 clones, none of them appearing just once. This specimen was PBMCs, taken after allogeneic stem cell transplant with posttransplant cyclophosphamide. The source of these receptors is a female patient in her thirties or forties who received an allogeneic stem cell transplant from an unrelated donor, was CMV-positive, and had acute GVHD only. Among the T cells, some may be from the graft donor.

By share, this clone ranks as medium-sized. This chain joins TRBV6-5 and TRBJ2-1; D gene uncertain. The CDR3 spans 13 residues. The ends were cut back, 5 bases at V and 2 bases at J, with 7 bases in the middle. Per the germline V gene, CDR1 is MNHEY and CDR2 is SVGAGI. The CDR3 here is CASSPPTYNEQFF. CDR3 DNA sequence: TGTGCCAGCAGTCCTCCTACCTACAATGAGCAGTTCTTC.

This clone was seen many times. The chain links TRBV7-2 to TRBJ2-1, with 8 positions matching TRBD2. The germline V gene encodes CDR1 SGHTA and CDR2 FQGNSA. This CDR3 region has 16 residues. J gave up 4 bases and V 3 bases, and 8 bases lay outside the gene matches. The DNA of the CDR3 is TGTGCCAGCAGCTTTAGGGCCGCGGGGGGATACAATGAGCAGTTCTTC. This translates into CASSFRAAGGYNEQFF.

This clone was detected a few times. This rearrangement joins TRBV4-3 to TRBJ2-5, with D tentatively TRBD1 (6 bases). The CDR3 runs to 16 residues. The germline V gene encodes CDR1 LGHNA and CDR2 YSLEER. The V end was cut by 2 bases, the J end by 5 bases, with 18 bases between. CDR3 protein: CASSQLSGARSETQYF. The CDR3 bases are TGCGCCAGCAGCCAATTATCAGGGGCGAGGAGCGAGACCCAGTACTTC.

This clone was seen many times. The chain carries TRBV19 and TRBJ2-6; 11 bases align to TRBD1. This CDR3 comprises 18 residues. With V trimmed by 5 bases and J by 4 bases, 10 bases remained unmatched. The germline V gene has CDR1 LNHDA and CDR2 SQIVND (reference sequence). The CDR3 loop is CASSGLRDRGFGANVLTF. The CDR3 coding sequence is TGTGCCAGTAGTGGCCTTCGGGACAGGGGGTTCGGGGCCAACGTCCTGACTTTC.

This clone was seen a handful of times. V and J are TRBV18 and TRBJ1-6; the match to TRBD1 covers 7 bases. There are 16 residues in the CDR3. V shed 3 bases and J 7 bases; nucleotides not matched to a gene: 9. The germline V gene encodes CDR1 KGHSH and CDR2 LQKENI. The CDR3 DNA is TGTGCCAGCTCACCTGATGAACAGGGGTTCAATTCACCCCTCCACTTT. It is translated as CASSPDEQGFNSPLHF.

This clone was found many times. V is TRBV18 and J is TRBJ1-5, with 11 bases fitting TRBD1. Trimming cost V 3 bases and J 5 bases; bases outside gene matches: 6. This CDR3 contains 16 residues. Germline assignment: CDR1 KGHSH and CDR2 LQKENI. As DNA, the CDR3 is TGTGCCAGCTCACCGGACAGGGGGCGCTGGGATCAGCCCCAGCATTTT. Translation: CASSPDRGRWDQPQHF.

The chain has TRBV20-1 and TRBJ1-2; D unclear. Trimming took 5 bases from V and 4 from J, leaving 8 bases between them. Germline CDR1 DFQATT, CDR2 SNEGSKA (reference sequence). CDR3 size: 11 residues. CDR3 amino acids: CSAERGYGYTF. The CDR3 DNA reads as TGCAGTGCTGAACGCGGCTATGGCTACACCTTC.

This clone has a handful of counts. The V and J genes are TRBV5-6 and TRBJ1-6; 7 bases are shared with TRBD1. Germline V gene data show CDR1 as SGHDT and CDR2 as YYEEEE. The CDR3 consists of 15 residues. With 5 bases clipped from V and 7 bases from J, the junction kept 9 bases outside the gene matches. The CDR3 protein is CASRRGQATNSPLHF. In nucleotides, the CDR3 is TGTGCCAGCAGACGCGGACAGGCGACGAATTCACCCCTCCACTTT.

This clone was found many times. This chain joins TRBV7-2 and TRBJ1-3; 7 bases align to TRBD1. The trim removed 3 bases at V and 3 bases at J, leaving 5 bases unmatched. The CDR3 has 15 amino acids. From germline, CDR1 is SGHTA and CDR2 FQGNSA. The CDR3 here is CASSLTGFGGNTIYF. Here the CDR3 DNA reads TGTGCCAGCAGCTTGACAGGGTTCGGTGGAAACACCATATATTTT.

The chain recombines TRBV28 with TRBJ2-7, with D possibly being TRBD1 (6 bases). Germline V gives CDR1 MDHEN, CDR2 SYDVKM. This CDR3 spans 14 amino acids. V lost 5 bases, J lost 3 bases, and 14 bases lay in between. This CDR3 is CASSKSRDIYEQYF. CDR3 coding DNA: TGTGCCAGCAGTAAAAGCCGGGACATCTACGAGCAGTACTTC.

This clone has at least ten counts. This sequence joins TRBV27 and TRBJ1-5, with D unclear. Per the germline V gene, CDR1 is MNHEY and CDR2 is SMNVEV (reference sequence). CDR3 size: 15 residues. The V end was cut by 3 bases, the J end by 0 bases, with 9 bases between. The CDR3 region has the DNA TGTGCCAGCAGTTTCGGCGGAGGTAGCAATCAGCCCCAGCATTTT. This encodes CASSFGGGSNQPQHF.

This clone showed up many times. This sequence joins TRBV7-7 and TRBJ2-1; D perhaps matches TRBD2 (5 bases). V was pared by 4 bases and J by 0 bases, with 13 bases between. The germline V gene encodes CDR1 SSHAT and CDR2 FNYEAQ (reference sequence). This CDR3 comprises 16 residues. Here the CDR3 DNA reads TGTGCCAGCAGCTCCGGTATAGGGAGCTCCTACAATGAGCAGTTCTTC. Translated: CASSSGIGSSYNEQFF.

At least ten counts were recorded for this clone. CDR3 residues: CASSLRRLSTEAFF. As DNA, the CDR3 is TGTGCCAGCAGTTTGCGGCGCCTGTCCACTGAAGCTTTCTTT. This chain uses TRBV28 with TRBJ1-1, with no clear D. Germline V gene sequence: CDR1 MDHEN, CDR2 SYDVKM. Trimming left V 3 bases short and J 4 bases short, with 12 bases between. The CDR3 covers 14 residues.

V is TRBV6-1 and J is TRBJ1-2; 7 positions match TRBD1. Germline V gives CDR1 MNHNS, CDR2 SASEGT. With 4 bases clipped from V and 4 bases from J, the junction kept 15 bases outside the gene matches. The CDR3 is made up of 17 amino acids. The CDR3 DNA follows: TGTGCCAGCAGTGCCCACTTGATGCTCCGGGACAGCTATGGCTACACCTTC. Translating gives CASSAHLMLRDSYGYTF.

Ten or more counts support this clone. V and J are TRBV27 and TRBJ1-4; 10 nucleotides align to TRBD1. V was pared by 6 bases and J by 11 bases, with 12 bases of the junction left unmatched. Germline V gene sequence: CDR1 MNHEY, CDR2 SMNVEV (reference sequence). The CDR3 is 15 residues long. CDR3 in DNA: TGTGCCAGCAGCCATCGACAGGGGGCGTCGCGGAAACTGTTTTTT. Translated: CASSHRQGASRKLFF.

This clone has a count of ten or more. The DNA of the CDR3 is TGCGCCAGCAGCGTCCTCAGCGGGAAGGACAATGAGCAGTTCTTC. As protein: CASSVLSGKDNEQFF. The chain carries TRBV5-1 and TRBJ2-1; 7 bases are shared with TRBD2. Germline CDR1 is SGHRS and CDR2 is YFSETQ. This CDR3 has 15 amino acids. Losses at the gene ends were 4 bases for V and 5 bases for J; bases not matched to a gene: 9.

The sample holds many counts of this clone. The genes are TRBV19 and TRBJ2-3, with 8 bases matching TRBD2. The CDR3 loop spans 15 amino acids. V was clipped by 2 bases and J by 4 bases; unmatched bases: 5. Germline V CDR1 and CDR2: LNHDA, SQIVND (reference sequence). CDR3 protein: CASSIHRTSPDTQYF. In DNA, the CDR3 is TGTGCCAGTAGTATACACAGGACTAGCCCAGATACGCAGTATTTT.

This clone was found a few times. The CDR3 sequence is CASSYTRDSGEQFF. The CDR3, as DNA: TGTGCCAGCAGTTACACTAGGGATTCTGGTGAGCAGTTCTTC. The genes are TRBV6-6 and TRBJ2-1; D is possibly TRBD2 (5 bases). Per the germline V gene, CDR1 is MNHNY and CDR2 is SVGAGI (reference sequence). The CDR3 is 14 amino acids. V was clipped by 2 bases and J by 9 bases, with 14 bases between them.

The V and J genes are TRBV9 and TRBJ1-6; 7 bases match TRBD1. The junction had 8 bases not matched to a gene; V was cut back by 4 bases and J by 7 bases. This CDR3 is built from 15 residues. Germline V CDR1 and CDR2: SGDLS, YYNGEE. The CDR3 protein is CASSSTGQPNSPLHF. The DNA for the CDR3 is TGTGCCAGCAGCTCCACGGGACAGCCGAATTCACCCCTCCACTTT.

In this sample, this clone turned up many times. The rearrangement joins TRBV2 to TRBJ2-1, with 7 bases fitting TRBD2. Germline V gene sequence: CDR1 SNHLY, CDR2 FYNNEI. The CDR3 loop spans 15 amino acids. J lost 4 bases, V lost 6 bases, and 9 bases had no gene match. The CDR3 bases are TGTGCCAGCAGCTCCAGCGGGATGACTTACAATGAGCAGTTCTTC. It yields the protein CASSSSGMTYNEQFF. Looking up the rest from reference TRBV2 and TRBJ2-1 gives the full variable domain: EPEVTQTPSHQVTQMGQEVILRCVPISNHLYFYWYRQILGQKVEFLVSFYNNEISEKSEIFDDQFSVERPDGSNFTLKIRSTKLEDSAMYFCASSSSGMTYNEQFFGPGTRLTVL.

This clone was detected many times. The gene calls are TRBV4-2 and TRBJ1-1, with unresolved D. The CDR3 is 13 residues long. Germline CDR1 and CDR2: LGHNA and YNFKEQ. V shed 1 base and J shed 5 bases, with 8 bases lying between them. DNA of the CDR3: TGTGCCAGCAGCCAAGTTGGAGTAACTGAAGCTTTCTTT. It encodes CASSQVGVTEAFF.

This clone was found many times. The chain joins TRBV19 to TRBJ1-5; TRBD1 agrees at 9 bases. V gave up 5 bases and J gave up 7 bases; unmatched junction bases: 12. Germline V gene sequence: CDR1 LNHDA, CDR2 SQIVND (reference sequence). This CDR3 is built from 16 residues. The CDR3 DNA sequence: TGTGCCAGTAGTGCACGGGACAGGGAGTTGATACAGCCCCAGCATTTT. Its protein product is CASSARDRELIQPQHF.

This clone was found many times. The genes are TRBV6-5 and TRBJ2-7; a possible D gene is TRBD2 (6 bases). V gave up 2 bases and J gave up 0 bases, with 14 bases separating them. CDR1 and CDR2 from the germline V gene are MNHEY and SVGAGI. The CDR3 spans 16 residues. The DNA for the CDR3 is TGTGCCAGCAGTTACGGGACTCCTCCTCGCTCCTACGAGCAGTACGTC. Translated: CASSYGTPPRSYEQYV.

This clone was seen ten or more times. This chain links TRBV7-6 with TRBJ2-3; the match to TRBD2 covers 16 bases. This CDR3 spans 17 amino acids. Germline lookup yields CDR1 SGHVS and CDR2 FNYEAQ. The ends lost 4 bases at V and 2 bases at J; junction bases unmatched: 3. This CDR3 reads CASSSGLAGGLTDTQYF. The CDR3 DNA is TGTGCCAGCAGCTCGGGACTAGCGGGGGGGCTCACAGATACGCAGTATTTT.

This clone has ten or more counts. The CDR3 DNA follows: TGTGCCAGCACTCGGTCTCCCCGCCGGGGGAACTATGGCTACACCTTC. Translated: CASTRSPRRGNYGYTF. V and J are TRBV2 and TRBJ1-2; TRBD1 is a possible D gene (5 bases). The CDR3 length is 16 residues. The V and J ends lost 7 bases and 2 bases respectively, with 20 bases between them. Per the germline V gene, CDR1 is SNHLY and CDR2 is FYNNEI.

The rearrangement uses TRBV18 and TRBJ2-7; 9 bases are a match to TRBD1. CDR1 is KGHSH and CDR2 is LQKENI in the germline V gene. Trimming at V came to 6 bases and at J to 6 bases, leaving 12 bases not matched to a gene. The CDR3 is made up of 15 amino acids. CDR3: CASSDGTGQFREQYV. The CDR3 DNA follows: TGTGCCAGCTCCGACGGGACAGGGCAGTTCCGCGAGCAGTACGTC.

The V call is TRBV7-9, the J call TRBJ1-1; maybe TRBD1 (5 bases). The germline gives CDR1 SEHNR, CDR2 FQNEAQ (reference sequence). Trimming left V 7 bases short and J 4 bases short, with 25 bases between. CDR3 length equals 17 residues. The DNA of the CDR3 is TGTGCCAGCACCGGGGCGGGGCGCGAGGGATATGGCACTGAAGCTTTCTTT. Protein product: CASTGAGREGYGTEAFF.

This clone was seen only a few times. V usage is TRBV23-1 and J usage is TRBJ1-3; D unclear. TRBV23-1 is an open reading frame, and its role is uncertain. V was trimmed by 6 bases and J by 0 bases, leaving 21 bases between them. The CDR3 loop spans 18 amino acids. The CDR3 is CASRLTLYHPISGNTIYF. As DNA, the CDR3 is TGCGCCAGCAGACTAACTTTATACCACCCCATCTCTGGAAACACCATATATTTT.

This clone was recorded a few times. CDR3 amino acids: CASSSGQAEGSNYGYTF. Written as DNA, the CDR3 is TGTGCCAGCAGCTCCGGACAGGCAGAAGGTTCTAACTATGGCTACACCTTC. The rearrangement uses TRBV5-4 and TRBJ1-2, with 7 bases lining up with TRBD1. Trimming cost V 3 bases and J 0 bases; bases outside gene matches: 11. The CDR3 contains 17 residues. Germline CDR1 is SGHNT and CDR2 is YYREEE (reference sequence).